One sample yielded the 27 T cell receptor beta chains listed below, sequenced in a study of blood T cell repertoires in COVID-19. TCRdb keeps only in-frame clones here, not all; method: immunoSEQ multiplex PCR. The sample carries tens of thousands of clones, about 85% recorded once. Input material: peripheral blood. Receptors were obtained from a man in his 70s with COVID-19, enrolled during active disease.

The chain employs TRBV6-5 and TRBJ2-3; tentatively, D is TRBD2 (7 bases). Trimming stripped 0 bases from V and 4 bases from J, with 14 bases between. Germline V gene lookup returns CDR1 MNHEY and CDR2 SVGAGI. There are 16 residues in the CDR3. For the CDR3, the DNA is TGTGCCAGCAGTTACTCGCGGGGGCATTACGCAGATACGCAGTATTTT. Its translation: CASSYSRGHYADTQYF.

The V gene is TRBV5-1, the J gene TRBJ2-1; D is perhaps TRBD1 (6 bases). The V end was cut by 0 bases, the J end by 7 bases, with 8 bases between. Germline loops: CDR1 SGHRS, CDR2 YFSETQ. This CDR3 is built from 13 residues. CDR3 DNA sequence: TGCGCCAGCAGCTTGGACAGGGCAAATGAGCAGTTCTTC. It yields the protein CASSLDRANEQFF. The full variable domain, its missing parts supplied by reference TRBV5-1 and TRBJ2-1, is KAGVTQTPRYLIKTRGQQVTLSCSPISGHRSVSWYQQTPGQGLQFLFEYFSETQRNKGNFPGRFSGRQFSNSRSEMNVSTLELGDSALYLCASSLDRANEQFFGPGTRLTVL.

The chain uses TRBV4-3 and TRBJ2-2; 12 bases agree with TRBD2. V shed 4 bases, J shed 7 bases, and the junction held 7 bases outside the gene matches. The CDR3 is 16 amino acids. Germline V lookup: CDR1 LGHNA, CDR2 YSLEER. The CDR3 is CASSLGTSGYIGELFF. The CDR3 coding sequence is TGCGCCAGCAGCCTCGGGACTAGCGGGTATATCGGGGAGCTGTTTTTT.

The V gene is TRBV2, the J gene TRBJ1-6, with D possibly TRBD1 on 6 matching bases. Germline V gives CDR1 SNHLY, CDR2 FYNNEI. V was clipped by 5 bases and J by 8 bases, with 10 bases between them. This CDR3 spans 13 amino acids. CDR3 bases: TGTGCCAGCAGTCGGGGGGGCGATTCACCCCTCCACTTT. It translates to CASSRGGDSPLHF. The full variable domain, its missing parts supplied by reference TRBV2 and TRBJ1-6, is EPEVTQTPSHQVTQMGQEVILRCVPISNHLYFYWYRQILGQKVEFLVSFYNNEISEKSEIFDDQFSVERPDGSNFTLKIRSTKLEDSAMYFCASSRGGDSPLHFGNGTRLTVT.

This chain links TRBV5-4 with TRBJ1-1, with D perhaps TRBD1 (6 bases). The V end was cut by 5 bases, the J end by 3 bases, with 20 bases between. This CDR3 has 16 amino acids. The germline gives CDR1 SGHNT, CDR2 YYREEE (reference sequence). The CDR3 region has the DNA TGTGCCAGCAGAGACCCTCGCGGACAGTTGGACACTGAAGCTTTCTTT. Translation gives CASRDPRGQLDTEAFF.

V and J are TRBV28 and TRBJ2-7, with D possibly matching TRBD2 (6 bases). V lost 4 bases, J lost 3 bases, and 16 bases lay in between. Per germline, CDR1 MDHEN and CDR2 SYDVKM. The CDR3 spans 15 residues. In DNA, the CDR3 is TGTGCCAGCAGTTGGTCCTGGTCTAGCGTCTACGAGCAGTACTTC. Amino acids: CASSWSWSSVYEQYF.

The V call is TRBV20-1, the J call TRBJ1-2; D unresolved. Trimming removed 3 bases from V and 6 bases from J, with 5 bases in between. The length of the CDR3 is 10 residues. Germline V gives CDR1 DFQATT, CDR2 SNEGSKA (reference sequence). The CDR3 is CSASFNGYTF. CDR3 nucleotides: TGCAGTGCTAGTTTTAATGGCTACACCTTC.

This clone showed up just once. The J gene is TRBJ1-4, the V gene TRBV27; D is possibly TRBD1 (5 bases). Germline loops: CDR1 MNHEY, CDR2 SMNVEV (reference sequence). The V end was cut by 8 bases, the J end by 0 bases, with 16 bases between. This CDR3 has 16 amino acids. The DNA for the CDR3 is TGTGCCAGCGGCACAGGTCCCCAAGCAACTAATGAAAAACTGTTTTTT. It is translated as CASGTGPQATNEKLFF.

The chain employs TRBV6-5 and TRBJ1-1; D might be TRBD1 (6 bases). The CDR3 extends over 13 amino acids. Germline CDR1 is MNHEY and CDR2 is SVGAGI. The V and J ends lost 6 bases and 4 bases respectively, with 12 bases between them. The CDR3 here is CASRELGATEAFF. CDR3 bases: TGTGCCAGCAGGGAGTTGGGGGCCACTGAAGCTTTCTTT.

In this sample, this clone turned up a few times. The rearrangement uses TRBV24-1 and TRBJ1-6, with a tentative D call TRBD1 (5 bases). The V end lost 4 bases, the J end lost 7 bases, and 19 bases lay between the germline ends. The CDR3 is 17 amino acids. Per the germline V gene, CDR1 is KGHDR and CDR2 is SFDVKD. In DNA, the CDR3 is TGTGCCACCAGTGACGCCCGGGGGGACGGCCGAAATTCACCCCTCCACTTT. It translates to CATSDARGDGRNSPLHF.

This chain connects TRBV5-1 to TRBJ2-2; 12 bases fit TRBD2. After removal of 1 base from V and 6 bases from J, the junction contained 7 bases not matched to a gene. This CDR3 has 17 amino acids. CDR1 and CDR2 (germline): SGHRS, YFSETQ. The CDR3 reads CASSLYPSGRAPGELFF. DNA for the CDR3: TGCGCCAGCAGCTTGTACCCTAGCGGGAGGGCCCCCGGGGAGCTGTTTTTT.

The CDR3 region is CASSTTVETQYF. The CDR3 coding sequence is TGTGCCAGCAGCACAACCGTAGAGACCCAGTACTTC. The chain combines TRBV6-6 with TRBJ2-5; D unresolved. Germline V gives CDR1 MNHNY, CDR2 SVGAGI (reference sequence). CDR3 length: 12 amino acids. The V and J ends lost 6 bases and 4 bases respectively, with 9 bases between them.

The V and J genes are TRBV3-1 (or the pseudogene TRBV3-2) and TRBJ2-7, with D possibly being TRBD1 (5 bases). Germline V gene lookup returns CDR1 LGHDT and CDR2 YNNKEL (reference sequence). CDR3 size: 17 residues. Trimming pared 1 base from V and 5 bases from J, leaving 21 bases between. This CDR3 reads CASSQARKGVVFHEQYF. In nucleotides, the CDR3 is TGTGCCAGCAGCCAAGCCCGAAAAGGGGTTGTTTTCCACGAGCAGTACTTC.

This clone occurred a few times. For the CDR3, the DNA is TGTGCCAGCAGCCCGGGACAGGGGGCTGGGGAGCAGTACTTC. The encoded protein is CASSPGQGAGEQYF. The chain has TRBV16 and TRBJ2-7; TRBD1 aligns across 12 bases. CDR1 KGHSY and CDR2 FQNENV come from the germline V gene. The ends lost 4 bases at V and 7 bases at J; junction bases unmatched: 5. The CDR3 extends over 14 amino acids.

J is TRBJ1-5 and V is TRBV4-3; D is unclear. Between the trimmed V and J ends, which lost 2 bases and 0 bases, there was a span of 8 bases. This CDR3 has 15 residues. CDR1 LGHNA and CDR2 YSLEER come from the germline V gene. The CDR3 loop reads CASSQTPYSNQPQHF. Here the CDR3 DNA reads TGCGCCAGCAGCCAAACTCCTTATAGCAATCAGCCCCAGCATTTT.

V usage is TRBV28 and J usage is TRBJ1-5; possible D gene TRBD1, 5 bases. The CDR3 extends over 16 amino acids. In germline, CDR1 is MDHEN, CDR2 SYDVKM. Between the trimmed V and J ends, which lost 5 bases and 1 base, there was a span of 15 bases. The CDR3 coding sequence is TGTGCCAGCAGTCCCGTCGGGGGGAGAAGCAATCAGCCCCAGCATTTT. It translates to CASSPVGGRSNQPQHF.

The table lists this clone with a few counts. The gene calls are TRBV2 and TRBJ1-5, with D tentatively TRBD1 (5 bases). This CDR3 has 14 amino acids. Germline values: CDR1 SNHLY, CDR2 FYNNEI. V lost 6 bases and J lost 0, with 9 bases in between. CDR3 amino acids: CASSDQGSNQPQHF. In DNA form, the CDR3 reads TGTGCCAGCAGCGATCAGGGTAGCAATCAGCCCCAGCATTTT.

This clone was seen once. For the CDR3, the DNA is TGTGCCACCAGTAGGGGTTCCTACAATGAGCAGTTCTTC. Its protein product is CATSRGSYNEQFF. The chain combines TRBV24-1 with TRBJ2-1; possible D gene TRBD1, 5 bases. Looked up from germline, CDR1 is KGHDR and CDR2 is SFDVKD. V lost 6 bases, J lost 1 base, and 6 bases lay in between. The CDR3 contains 13 residues.

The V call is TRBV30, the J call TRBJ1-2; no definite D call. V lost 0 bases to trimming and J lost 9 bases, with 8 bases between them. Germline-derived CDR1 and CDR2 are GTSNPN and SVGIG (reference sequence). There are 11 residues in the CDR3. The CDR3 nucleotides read TGTGCCTGGAGTGTACTCGGGAGCTACACCTTC. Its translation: CAWSVLGSYTF. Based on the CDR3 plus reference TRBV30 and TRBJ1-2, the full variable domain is SQTIHQWPATLVQPVGSPLSLECTVEGTSNPNLYWYRQAAGRGLQLLFYSVGIGQISSEVPQNLSASRPQDRQFILSSKKLLLSDSGFYLCAWSVLGSYTFGSGTRLTVV.

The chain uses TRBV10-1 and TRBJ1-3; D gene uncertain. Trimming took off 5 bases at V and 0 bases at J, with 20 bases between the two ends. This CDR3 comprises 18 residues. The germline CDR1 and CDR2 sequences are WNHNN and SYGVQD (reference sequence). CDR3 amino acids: CASSSPPRVESSGNTIYF. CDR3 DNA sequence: TGCGCCAGCAGTTCCCCACCACGAGTGGAGAGCTCTGGAAACACCATATATTTT.

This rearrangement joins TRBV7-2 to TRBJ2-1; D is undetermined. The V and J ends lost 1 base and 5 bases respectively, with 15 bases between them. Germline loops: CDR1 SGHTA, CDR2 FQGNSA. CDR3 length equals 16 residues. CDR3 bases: TGTGCCAGCAGCTTAGATCCGGGTTGGCAGAACAATGAGCAGTTCTTC. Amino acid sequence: CASSLDPGWQNNEQFF. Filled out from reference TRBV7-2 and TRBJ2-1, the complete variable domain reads GAGVSQSPSNKVTEKGKDVELRCDPISGHTALYWYRQSLGQGLEFLIYFQGNSAPDKSGLPSDRFSAERTGGSVSTLTIQRTQQEDSAVYLCASSLDPGWQNNEQFFGPGTRLTVL.

The CDR3 nucleotides are TGTGCCAGCAGCTTATTGAAGGGGGCCTACGAGCAGTACTTC. Translated, it gives CASSLLKGAYEQYF. The chain combines TRBV7-3 with TRBJ2-7; a possible D gene is TRBD1 (6 bases). Trimming left V 2 bases short and J 2 bases short, with 10 bases between. The CDR3 spans 14 residues. The V gene's germline CDR1 is SGHTA and CDR2 FQGTGA.

In nucleotides, the CDR3 is TGCGCCAGCAGCCAGCCCCGGAAGAGGCGGGGGGAACGGGATACGCAGTATTTT. Translation gives CASSQPRKRRGERDTQYF. The V call is TRBV4-1, the J call TRBJ2-3; 8 positions match TRBD2. The CDR3 extends over 18 amino acids. J lost 6 bases, V lost 3 bases, and 17 bases had no gene match. CDR1 and CDR2 from the germline V gene are MGHRA and YSYEKL.

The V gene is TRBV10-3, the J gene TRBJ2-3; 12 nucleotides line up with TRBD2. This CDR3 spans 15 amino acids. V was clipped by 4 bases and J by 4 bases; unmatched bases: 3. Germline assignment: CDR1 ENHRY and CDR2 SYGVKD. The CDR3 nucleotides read TGTGCCATCAGTGGACTAGCGGGAGACCCAGATACGCAGTATTTT. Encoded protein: CAISGLAGDPDTQYF.

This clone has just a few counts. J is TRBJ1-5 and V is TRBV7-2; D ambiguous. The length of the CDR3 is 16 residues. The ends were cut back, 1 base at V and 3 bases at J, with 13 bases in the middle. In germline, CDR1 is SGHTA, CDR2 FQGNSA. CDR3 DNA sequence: TGTGCCAGCAGCTTAGTGGGGAGGATCCACAATCAGCCCCAGCATTTT. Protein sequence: CASSLVGRIHNQPQHF.

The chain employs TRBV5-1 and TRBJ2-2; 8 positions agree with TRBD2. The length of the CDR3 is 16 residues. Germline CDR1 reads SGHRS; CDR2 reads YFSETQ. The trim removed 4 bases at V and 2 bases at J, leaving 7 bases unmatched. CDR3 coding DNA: TGCGCCAGCAGCCCTCCGGGACTAGGTAACACCGGGGAGCTGTTTTTT. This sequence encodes CASSPPGLGNTGELFF.

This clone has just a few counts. CDR3 sequence: CASSLFGSQPQHF. In DNA, the CDR3 is TGTGCCAGCAGCTTATTTGGGAGCCAGCCCCAGCATTTT. The chain has TRBV11-1 and TRBJ1-5, with D unclear. CDR3 size: 13 residues. CDR1 is SGHAT, CDR2 FQDESV, per germline (reference sequence). Between the trimmed V and J ends, which lost 2 bases and 7 bases, there was a span of 9 bases.